This TCR beta chain derives from a study of blood T cell repertoires in COVID-19. As for the study in general: PBMCs, B-cell-depleted T cells, or T cells provided the cDNA or gDNA that made up the material.

Recruits, aged roughly 18 to 95 years, lived in about two dozen US areas. The CDR3 is made up of 17 amino acids. Per the germline V gene, CDR1 is MGHRA and CDR2 is YSYEKL. The V and J ends lost 4 bases and 0 bases, in that order; junction bases with no gene match: 9. The assay was immunoSEQ multiplex PCR, and TCRdb's table has in-frame clones only and misses some. The data contain 350,000 to 400,000 clones, 88% of them singletons. The clonotype was recovered from a woman younger than 35 who had recovered from COVID-19. The sample taken for sequencing was PBMCs or T cells enriched from blood (not recorded which). The chain links TRBV4-1 to TRBJ1-1, with TRBD1 matching over 9 bases. CDR3 DNA: TGCGCCAGCAGCCTCGTAGGGACAGGGACCCTGAACACTGAAGCTTTCTTT. Translating it yields CASSLVGTGTLNTEAFF.